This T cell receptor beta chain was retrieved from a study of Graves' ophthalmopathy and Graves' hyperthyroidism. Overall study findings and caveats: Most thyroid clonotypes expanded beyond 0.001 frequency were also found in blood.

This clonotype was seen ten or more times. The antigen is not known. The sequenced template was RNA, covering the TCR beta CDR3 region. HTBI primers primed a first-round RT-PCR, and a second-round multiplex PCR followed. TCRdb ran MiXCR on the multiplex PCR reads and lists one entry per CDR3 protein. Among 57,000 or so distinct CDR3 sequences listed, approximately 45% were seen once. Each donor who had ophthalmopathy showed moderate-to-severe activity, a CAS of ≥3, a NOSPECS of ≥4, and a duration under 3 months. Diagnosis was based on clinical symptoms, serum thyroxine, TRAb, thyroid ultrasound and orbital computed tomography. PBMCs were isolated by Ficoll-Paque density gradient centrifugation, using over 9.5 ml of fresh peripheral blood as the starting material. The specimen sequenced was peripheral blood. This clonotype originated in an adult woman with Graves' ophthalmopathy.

The CDR3 here is CASSPLSWRVSSYNEQFF. As DNA, the CDR3 is TGTGCCAGCAGCCCACTATCGTGGAGGGTTAGCTCCTACAATGAGCAGTTCTTC. The gene calls are TRBV7-9 and TRBJ2-1; tentatively, D is TRBD2 (6 bases). V was trimmed by 5 bases and J by 0 bases, leaving 20 bases between them. There are 18 residues in the CDR3. Per germline, CDR1 SEHNR and CDR2 FQNEAQ (reference sequence).